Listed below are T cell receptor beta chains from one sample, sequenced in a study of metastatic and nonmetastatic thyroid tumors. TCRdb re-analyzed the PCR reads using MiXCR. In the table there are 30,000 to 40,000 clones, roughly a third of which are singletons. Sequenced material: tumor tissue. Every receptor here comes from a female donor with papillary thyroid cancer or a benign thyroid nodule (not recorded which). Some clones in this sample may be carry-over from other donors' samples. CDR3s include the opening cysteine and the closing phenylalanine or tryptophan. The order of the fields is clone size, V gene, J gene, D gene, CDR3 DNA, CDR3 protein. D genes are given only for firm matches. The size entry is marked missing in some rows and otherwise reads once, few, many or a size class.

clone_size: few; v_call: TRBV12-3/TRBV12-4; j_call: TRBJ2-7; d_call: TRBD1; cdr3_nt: TGTGCCAGCAGTTTTTCCTGGACAGGGAACTACGAGCAGTACTTC; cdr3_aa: CASSFSWTGNYEQYF
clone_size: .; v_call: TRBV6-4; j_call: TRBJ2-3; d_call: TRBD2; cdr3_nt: TGTGCCAGCAGTTACGCGGGGACTAGCACAGATACACAGTATTTT; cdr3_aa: CASSYAGTSTDTQYF
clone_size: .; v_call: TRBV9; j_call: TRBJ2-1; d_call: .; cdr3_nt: TGTGCCAGCAGCGTAGGTTTCCGTAGCTCCTACAATGAGCAGTTCTTC; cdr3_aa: CASSVGFRSSYNEQFF
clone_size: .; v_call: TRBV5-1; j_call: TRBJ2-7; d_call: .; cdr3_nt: TGCGCCAGCAGCCCTGAGGCGGGGACGTCCTACGAGCAGTACTTC; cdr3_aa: CASSPEAGTSYEQYF
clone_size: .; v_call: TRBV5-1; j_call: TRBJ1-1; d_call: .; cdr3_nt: TGCGCCAGCAGCTTGTCCACGGACGTACATACCGCTTTCTTT; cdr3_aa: CASSLSTDVHTAFF
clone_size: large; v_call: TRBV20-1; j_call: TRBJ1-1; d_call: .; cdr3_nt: TGCAGTGCTAGGGGTCTTGGGGTGGGGAACACTGAAGCTTTCTTT; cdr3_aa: CSARGLGVGNTEAFF
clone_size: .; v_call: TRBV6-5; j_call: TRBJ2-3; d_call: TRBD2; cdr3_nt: TGTGCCAGCAGTACTCGACTAGCGGGCCGCACAGATACGCAGTATTTT; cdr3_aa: CASSTRLAGRTDTQYF
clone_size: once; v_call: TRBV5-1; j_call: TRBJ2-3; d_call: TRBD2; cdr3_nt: TGCGCCAGCGGGTTCCTGGCGGGGGGGACAGATACGCAGTATTTT; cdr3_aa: CASGFLAGGTDTQYF
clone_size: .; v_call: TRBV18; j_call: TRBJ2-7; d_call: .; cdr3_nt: TGTGCCAGCTCACCACCCAGGGCAAGCTCCTACGAGCAGTACTTC; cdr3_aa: CASSPPRASSYEQYF
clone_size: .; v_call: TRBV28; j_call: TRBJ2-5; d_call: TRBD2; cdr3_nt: TGTGCCAGCATCGGGACTAGCGGGCTTATAGGCGAGACCCAGTACTTC; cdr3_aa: CASIGTSGLIGETQYF
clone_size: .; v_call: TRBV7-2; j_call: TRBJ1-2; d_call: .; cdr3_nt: TGTGCCAGCAGCGAATTTGGGGATCGGGGCTACACCTTC; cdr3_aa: CASSEFGDRGYTF
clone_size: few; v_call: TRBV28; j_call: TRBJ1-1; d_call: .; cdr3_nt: TGTGCCAGCTCAAAGGGGCTCGCTACTGAAGCTTTCTTT; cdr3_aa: CASSKGLATEAFF
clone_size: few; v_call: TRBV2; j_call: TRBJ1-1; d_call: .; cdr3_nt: TGTGCCGGCAACAGGGAACACACTGAAGCTTTCTTT; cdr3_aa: CAGNREHTEAFF
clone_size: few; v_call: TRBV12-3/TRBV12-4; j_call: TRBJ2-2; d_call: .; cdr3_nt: TGTGCCAGCAGTTTGTTACAGGGCTCCGGGGAGCTGTTTTTT; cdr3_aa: CASSLLQGSGELFF
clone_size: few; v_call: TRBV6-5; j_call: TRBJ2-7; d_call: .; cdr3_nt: TGTGCCAGCAGTTACTCGGACAGTTCCTACGAGCAGTACTTC; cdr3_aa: CASSYSDSSYEQYF
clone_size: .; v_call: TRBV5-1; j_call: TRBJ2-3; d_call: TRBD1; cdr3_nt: TGCGCCAGCAGCTTGGGGGTGACAGGGGTGGCAGATACGCAGTATTTT; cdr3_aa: CASSLGVTGVADTQYF
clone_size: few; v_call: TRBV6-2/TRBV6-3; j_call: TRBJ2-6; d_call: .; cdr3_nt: TGTGCCAGCAGTTACAGCTCTGGGGCCAACGTCCTGACTTTC; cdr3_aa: CASSYSSGANVLTF
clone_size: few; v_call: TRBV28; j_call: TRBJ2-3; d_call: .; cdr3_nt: TGTGCCAGCGGTTCAACCGGGACAGATACGCAGTATTTT; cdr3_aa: CASGSTGTDTQYF
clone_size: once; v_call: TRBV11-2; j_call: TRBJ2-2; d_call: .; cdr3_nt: TGTGCCAGCCGGGCGACCAGGCAACACACCGGGGAGCTGTTTTTT; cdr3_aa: CASRATRQHTGELFF
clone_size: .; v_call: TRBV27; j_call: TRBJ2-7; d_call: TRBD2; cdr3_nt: TGTGCCAGCAGTTTAACGCCGGGAGGCCCACTCGTCGAGCAGTACTTC; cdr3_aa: CASSLTPGGPLVEQYF
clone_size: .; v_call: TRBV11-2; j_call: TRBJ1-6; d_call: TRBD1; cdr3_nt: TGTGCCAGCAGCAGATGGGGACAGCTGGATAATTCACCCCTCCACTTT; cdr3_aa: CASSRWGQLDNSPLHF
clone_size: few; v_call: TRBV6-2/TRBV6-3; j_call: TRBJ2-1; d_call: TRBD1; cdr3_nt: TGTGCCAGCAGAGGGGGCCGAGAATGGAGCTCCTACAATGAGCAGTTCTTC; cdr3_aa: CASRGGREWSSYNEQFF